This TCR beta chain was obtained from a study of early T cells in non-severe SARS-CoV-2 infection. Study-level information: The sequenced material was bulk RNA from unsorted whole blood, and its chains were unpaired. Study outcomes and limitations: Matches to VDJdb favored anti-spike CD8 responses and missed private and CD4 specificities.

CDR1 and CDR2 (germline): DFQATT, SNEGSKA (reference sequence). CDR3 length: 12 residues. Trimming stripped 3 bases from V and 5 bases from J, with 10 bases between. This clonotype was recorded many times. Its cognate antigen is unknown. Unique molecular identifier tags were affixed to discrete cDNA molecules. Using its own MiXCR run on the 5' RACE reads, TCRdb lists one record per CDR3 protein. The table records 45,000 to 60,000 distinct CDR3 sequences, roughly a tenth of them present only once. The receptor comes from an adult who was a healthcare worker with PCR-confirmed SARS-CoV-2 infection or an uninfected control (not recorded which). The sample consisted of whole blood. The chain has TRBV20-1 and TRBJ1-1; D is possibly TRBD1 (5 bases). CDR3: CSASSQGTEAFF. CDR3 in DNA: TGCAGTGCTAGTAGCCAGGGAACTGAAGCTTTCTTT.